This record looks at one T cell receptor beta chain sequence and its context. The antigen is unknown. V lost 2 bases to trimming and J lost 3 bases; unmatched junction nucleotides: 3. CDR1 is MNHNS and CDR2 is SASEGT in the germline V gene. The CDR3 has 15 residues. 13 Jbeta primers and 60 Vbeta primers were used for the PCR. TCRdb's table, derived via immunoSEQ multiplex PCR, lists solely in-frame clones and lacks some. The sample includes tens of thousands of clones, 73% of them seen just once. This specimen belongs to a study of cytomegalovirus exposure and HLA in healthy donors. Findings and caveats of the study: A cluster of highly shared sequence variants was likely a sequencing artifact. Analysis was carried out at a later point, and it linked a missense DCLRE1C variant to TCR beta V- and J-gene trimming.

The V call is TRBV6-1, the J call TRBJ2-7, with TRBD2 identical over 11 bases. Sequences were obtained from PBMCs. The sequence derives from a man aged 50 or older in good health and CMV-seronegative. CDR3 bases: TGTGCCAGCAGTGAAAACACTAGCGGGGGCTACGAGCAGTACTTC. This gives the protein CASSENTSGGYEQYF.